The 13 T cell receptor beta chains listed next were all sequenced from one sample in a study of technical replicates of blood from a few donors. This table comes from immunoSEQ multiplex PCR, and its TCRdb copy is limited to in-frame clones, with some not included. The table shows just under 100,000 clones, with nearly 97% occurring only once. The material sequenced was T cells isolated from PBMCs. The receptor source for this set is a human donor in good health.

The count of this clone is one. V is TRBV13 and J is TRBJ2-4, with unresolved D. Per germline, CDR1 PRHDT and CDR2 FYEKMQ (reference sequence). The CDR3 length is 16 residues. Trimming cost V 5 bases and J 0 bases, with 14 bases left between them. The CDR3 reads CASSGPPGGAKNIQYF. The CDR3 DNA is TGTGCCAGCAGCGGCCCCCCGGGTGGAGCCAAAAACATTCAGTACTTC.

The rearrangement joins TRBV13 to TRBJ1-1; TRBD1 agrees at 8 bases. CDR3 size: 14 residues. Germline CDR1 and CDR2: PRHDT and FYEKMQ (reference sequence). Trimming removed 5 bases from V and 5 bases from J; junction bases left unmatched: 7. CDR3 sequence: CASSTRGRRTEAFF. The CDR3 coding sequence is TGTGCCAGCAGCACCAGGGGGCGACGGACTGAAGCTTTCTTT. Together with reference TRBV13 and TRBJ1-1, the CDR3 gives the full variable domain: AAGVIQSPRHLIKEKRETATLKCYPIPRHDTVYWYQQGPGQDPQFLISFYEKMQSDKGSIPDRFSAQQFSDYHSELNMSSLELGDSALYFCASSTRGRRTEAFFGQGTRLTVV.

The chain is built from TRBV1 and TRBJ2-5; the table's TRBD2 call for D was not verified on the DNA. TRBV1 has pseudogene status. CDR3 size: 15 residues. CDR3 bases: TGCACCAGCAGCCGAGCTAGCGTCTATAGGGAGACCCAGTACTTC. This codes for CTSSRASVYRETQYF.

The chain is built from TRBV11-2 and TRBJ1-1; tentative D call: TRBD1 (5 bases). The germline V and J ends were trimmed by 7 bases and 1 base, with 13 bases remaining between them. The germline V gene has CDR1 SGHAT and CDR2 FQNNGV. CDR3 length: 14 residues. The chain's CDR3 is CASTLLGPNTEAFF. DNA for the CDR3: TGTGCCAGCACCCTGCTGGGGCCGAACACTGAAGCTTTCTTT.

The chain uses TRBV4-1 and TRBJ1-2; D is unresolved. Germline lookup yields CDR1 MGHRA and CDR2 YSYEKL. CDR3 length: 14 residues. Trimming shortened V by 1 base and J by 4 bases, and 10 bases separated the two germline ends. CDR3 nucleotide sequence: TGCGCCAGCAGCCAAGTCGCGACGGGCTATGGCTACACCTTC. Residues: CASSQVATGYGYTF.

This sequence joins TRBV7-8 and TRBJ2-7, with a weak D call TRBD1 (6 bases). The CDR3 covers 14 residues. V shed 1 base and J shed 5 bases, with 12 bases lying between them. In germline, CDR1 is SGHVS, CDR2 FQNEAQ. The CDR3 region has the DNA TGTGCCAGCAGCTTAGGCGGGTCAGGGGACGAGCAGTACTTC. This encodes CASSLGGSGDEQYF.

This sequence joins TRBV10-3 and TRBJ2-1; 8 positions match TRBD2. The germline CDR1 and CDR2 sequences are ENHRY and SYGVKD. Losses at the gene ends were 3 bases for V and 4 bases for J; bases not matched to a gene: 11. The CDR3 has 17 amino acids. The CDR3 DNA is TGTGCCATCAGTGATGGAGGGAGCGGGGGAGGTTACAATGAGCAGTTCTTC. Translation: CAISDGGSGGGYNEQFF.

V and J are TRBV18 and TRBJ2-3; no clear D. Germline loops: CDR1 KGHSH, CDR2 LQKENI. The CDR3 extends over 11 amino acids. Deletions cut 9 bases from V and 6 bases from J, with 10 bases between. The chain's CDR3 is CASTTTDTQYF. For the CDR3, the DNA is TGTGCCAGTACCACAACGGATACGCAGTATTTT. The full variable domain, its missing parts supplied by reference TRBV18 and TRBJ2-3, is NAGVMQNPRHLVRRRGQEARLRCSPMKGHSHVYWYRQLPEEGLKFMVYLQKENIIDESGMPKERFSAEFPKEGPSILRIQQVVRGDSAAYFCASTTTDTQYFGPGTRLTVL.

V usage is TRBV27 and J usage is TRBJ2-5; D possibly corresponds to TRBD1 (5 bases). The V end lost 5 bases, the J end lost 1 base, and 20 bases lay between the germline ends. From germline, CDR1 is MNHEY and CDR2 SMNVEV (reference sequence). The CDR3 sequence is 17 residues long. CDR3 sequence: CASSALTVPRAQETQYF. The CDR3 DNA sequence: TGTGCCAGCAGTGCCCTCACGGTCCCCAGGGCCCAAGAGACCCAGTACTTC.

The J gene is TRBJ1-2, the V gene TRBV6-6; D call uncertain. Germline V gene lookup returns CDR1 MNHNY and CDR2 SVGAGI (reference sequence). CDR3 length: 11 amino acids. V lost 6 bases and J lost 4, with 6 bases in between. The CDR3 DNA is TGTGCCAGCAGCAGAGGCTATGGCTACACCTTC. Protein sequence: CASSRGYGYTF.

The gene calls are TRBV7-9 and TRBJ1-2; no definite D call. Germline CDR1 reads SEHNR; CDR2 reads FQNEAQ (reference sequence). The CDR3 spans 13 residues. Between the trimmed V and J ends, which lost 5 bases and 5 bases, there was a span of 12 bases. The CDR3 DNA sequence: TGTGCCAGCAGCCGTGAGGTGGAGTATGGCTACACCTTC. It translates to CASSREVEYGYTF. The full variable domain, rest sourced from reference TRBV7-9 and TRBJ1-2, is DTGVSQNPRHKITKRGQNVTFRCDPISEHNRLYWYRQTLGQGPEFLTYFQNEAQLEKSRLLSDRFSAERPKGSFSTLEIQRTEQGDSAMYLCASSREVEYGYTFGSGTRLTVV.

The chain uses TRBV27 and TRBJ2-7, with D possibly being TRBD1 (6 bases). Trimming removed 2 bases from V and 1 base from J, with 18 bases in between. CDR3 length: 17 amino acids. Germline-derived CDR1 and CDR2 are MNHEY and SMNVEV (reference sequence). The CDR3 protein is CASSLLEPDRMSYEQYF. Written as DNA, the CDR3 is TGTGCCAGCAGTTTACTCGAACCGGACAGAATGTCCTACGAGCAGTACTTC.

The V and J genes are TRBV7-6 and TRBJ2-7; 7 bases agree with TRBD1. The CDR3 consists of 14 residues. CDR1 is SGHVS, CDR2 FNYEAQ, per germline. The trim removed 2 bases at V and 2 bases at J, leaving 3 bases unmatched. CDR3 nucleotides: TGTGCCAGCAGCTTATCCGGGACAGCCTACGAGCAGTACTTC. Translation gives CASSLSGTAYEQYF.